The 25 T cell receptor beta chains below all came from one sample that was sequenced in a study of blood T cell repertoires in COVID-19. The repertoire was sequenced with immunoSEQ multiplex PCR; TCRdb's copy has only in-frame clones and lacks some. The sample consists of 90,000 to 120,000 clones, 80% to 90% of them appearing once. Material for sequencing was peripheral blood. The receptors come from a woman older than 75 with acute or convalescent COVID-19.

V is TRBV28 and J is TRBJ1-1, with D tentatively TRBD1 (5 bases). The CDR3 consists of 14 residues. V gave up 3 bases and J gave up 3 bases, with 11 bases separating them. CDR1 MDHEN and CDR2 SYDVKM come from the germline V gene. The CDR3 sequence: CASSFETDYTEAFF. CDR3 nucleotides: TGTGCCAGCAGTTTCGAGACAGACTACACTGAAGCTTTCTTT.

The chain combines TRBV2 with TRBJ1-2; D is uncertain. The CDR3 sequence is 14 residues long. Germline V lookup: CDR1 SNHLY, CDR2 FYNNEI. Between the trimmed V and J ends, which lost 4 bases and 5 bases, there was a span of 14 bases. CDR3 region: CASSGAPPGYGYTF. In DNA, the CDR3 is TGTGCCAGCAGTGGGGCGCCCCCGGGGTATGGCTACACCTTC.

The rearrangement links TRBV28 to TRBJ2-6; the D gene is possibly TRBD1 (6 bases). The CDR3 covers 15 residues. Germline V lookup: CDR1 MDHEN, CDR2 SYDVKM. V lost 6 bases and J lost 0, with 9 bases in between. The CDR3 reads CASSTDSSGANVLTF. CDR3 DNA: TGTGCCAGCAGCACGGACAGCTCTGGGGCCAACGTCCTGACTTTC.

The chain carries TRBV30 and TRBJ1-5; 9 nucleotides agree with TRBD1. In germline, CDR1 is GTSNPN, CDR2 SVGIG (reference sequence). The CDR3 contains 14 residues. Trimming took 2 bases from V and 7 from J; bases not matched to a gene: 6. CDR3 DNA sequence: TGTGCCTGGAGTATAGGACAGGGGAACCAGCCCCAGCATTTT. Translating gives CAWSIGQGNQPQHF.

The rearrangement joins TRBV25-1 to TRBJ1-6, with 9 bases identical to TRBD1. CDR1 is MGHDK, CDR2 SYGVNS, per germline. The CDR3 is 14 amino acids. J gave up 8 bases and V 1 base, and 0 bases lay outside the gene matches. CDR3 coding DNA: TGTGCCAGCAGTGAATGGACAGGGGATTCACCCCTCCACTTT. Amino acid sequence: CASSEWTGDSPLHF.

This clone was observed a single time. For the CDR3, the DNA is TGTGCCAGCAGCCCCATGTCGGGCTACAATGAGCAGTTCTTC. It codes for CASSPMSGYNEQFF. The rearrangement joins TRBV7-2 to TRBJ2-1; D is undetermined. V lost 5 bases, J lost 3 bases, and 11 bases lay in between. This CDR3 has 14 residues. Germline-derived CDR1 and CDR2 are SGHTA and FQGNSA.

The CDR3: CASSYYSSYSNQPQHF. The CDR3 bases are TGTGCCAGCAGTTATTACAGTTCGTATAGCAATCAGCCCCAGCATTTT. The chain links TRBV28 to TRBJ1-5; D gene unclear. Trimming removed 4 bases at V and 0 bases at J, with 13 bases between. Germline values: CDR1 MDHEN, CDR2 SYDVKM. The CDR3 length is 16 residues.

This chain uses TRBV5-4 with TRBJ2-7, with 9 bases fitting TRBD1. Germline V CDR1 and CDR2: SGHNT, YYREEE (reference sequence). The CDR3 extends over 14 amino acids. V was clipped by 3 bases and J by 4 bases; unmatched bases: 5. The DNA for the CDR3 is TGTGCCAGCAGCTCACGGACAGGGGATTACGAGCAGTACTTC. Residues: CASSSRTGDYEQYF.

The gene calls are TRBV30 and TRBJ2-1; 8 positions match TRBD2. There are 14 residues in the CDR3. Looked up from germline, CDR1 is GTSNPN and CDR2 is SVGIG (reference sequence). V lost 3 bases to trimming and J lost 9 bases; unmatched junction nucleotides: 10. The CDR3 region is CAWRESGGRIEQFF. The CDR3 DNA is TGTGCCTGGAGGGAAAGCGGGGGCCGGATTGAGCAGTTCTTC.

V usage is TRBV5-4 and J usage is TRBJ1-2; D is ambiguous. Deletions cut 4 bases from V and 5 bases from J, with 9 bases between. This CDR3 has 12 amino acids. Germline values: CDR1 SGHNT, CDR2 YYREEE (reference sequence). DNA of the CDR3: TGTGCCAGCAGCAGTGAGGGTTATGGCTACACCTTC. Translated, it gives CASSSEGYGYTF. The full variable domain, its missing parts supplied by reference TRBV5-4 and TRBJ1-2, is ETGVTQSPTHLIKTRGQQVTLRCSSQSGHNTVSWYQQALGQGPQFIFQYYREEENGRGNFPPRFSGLQFPNYSSELNVNALELDDSALYLCASSSEGYGYTFGSGTRLTVV.

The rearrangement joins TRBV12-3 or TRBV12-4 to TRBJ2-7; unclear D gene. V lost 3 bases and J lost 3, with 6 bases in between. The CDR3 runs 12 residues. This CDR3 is CASSFVHYEQYF. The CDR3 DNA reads TGTGCCAGCAGTTTTGTACACTACGAGCAGTACTTC.

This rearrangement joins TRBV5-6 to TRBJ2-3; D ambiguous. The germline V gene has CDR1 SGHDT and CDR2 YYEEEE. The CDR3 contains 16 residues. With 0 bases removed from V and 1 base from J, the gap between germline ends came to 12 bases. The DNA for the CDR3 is TGTGCCAGCAGCTTGGATGGTCCGGGTGGCACAGATACGCAGTATTTT. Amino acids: CASSLDGPGGTDTQYF.

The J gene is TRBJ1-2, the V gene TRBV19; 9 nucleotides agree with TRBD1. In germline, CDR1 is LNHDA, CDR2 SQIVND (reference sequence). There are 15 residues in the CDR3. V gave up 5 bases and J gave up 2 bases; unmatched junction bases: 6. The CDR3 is CASSFNRGPNYGYTF. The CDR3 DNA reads TGTGCCAGTAGTTTTAACAGGGGGCCCAACTATGGCTACACCTTC.

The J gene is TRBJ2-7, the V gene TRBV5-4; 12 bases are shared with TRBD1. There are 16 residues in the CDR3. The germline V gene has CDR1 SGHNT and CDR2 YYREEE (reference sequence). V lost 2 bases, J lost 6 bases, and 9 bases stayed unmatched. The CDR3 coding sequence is TGTGCCAGCAGCTTACAGACCGGGACAGGGGGCGCCGAGCAGTACTTC. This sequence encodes CASSLQTGTGGAEQYF.

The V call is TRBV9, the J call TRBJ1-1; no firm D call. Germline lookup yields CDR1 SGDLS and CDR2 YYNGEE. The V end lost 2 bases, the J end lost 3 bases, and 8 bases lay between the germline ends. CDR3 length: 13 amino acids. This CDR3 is CASSVHGDTEAFF. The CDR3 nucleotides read TGTGCCAGCAGCGTGCACGGGGACACTGAAGCTTTCTTT.

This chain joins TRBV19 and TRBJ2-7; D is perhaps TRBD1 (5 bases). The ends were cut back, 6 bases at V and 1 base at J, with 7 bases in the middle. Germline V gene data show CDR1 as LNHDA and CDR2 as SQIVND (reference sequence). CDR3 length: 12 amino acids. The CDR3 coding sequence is TGTGCCAGTAGCGACAGTTCCTACGAGCAGTACTTC. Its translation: CASSDSSYEQYF. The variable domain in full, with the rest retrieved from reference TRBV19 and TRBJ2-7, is DGGITQSPKYLFRKEGQNVTLSCEQNLNHDAMYWYRQDPGQGLRLIYYSQIVNDFQKGDIAEGYSVSREKKESFPLTVTSAQKNPTAFYLCASSDSSYEQYFGPGTRLTVT.

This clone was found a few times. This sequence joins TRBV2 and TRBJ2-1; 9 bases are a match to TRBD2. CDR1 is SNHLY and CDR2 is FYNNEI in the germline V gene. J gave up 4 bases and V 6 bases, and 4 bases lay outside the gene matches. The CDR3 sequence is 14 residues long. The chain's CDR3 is CASSASGGYNEQFF. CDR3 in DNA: TGTGCCAGCAGCGCCAGCGGGGGGTACAATGAGCAGTTCTTC.

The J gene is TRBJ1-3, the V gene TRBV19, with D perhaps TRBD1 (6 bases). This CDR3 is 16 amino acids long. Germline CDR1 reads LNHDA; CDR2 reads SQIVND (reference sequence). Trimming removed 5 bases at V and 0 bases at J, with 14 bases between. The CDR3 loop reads CASSRQDRSSGNTIYF. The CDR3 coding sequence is TGTGCCAGTAGTCGACAGGATAGGAGCTCTGGAAACACCATATATTTT.

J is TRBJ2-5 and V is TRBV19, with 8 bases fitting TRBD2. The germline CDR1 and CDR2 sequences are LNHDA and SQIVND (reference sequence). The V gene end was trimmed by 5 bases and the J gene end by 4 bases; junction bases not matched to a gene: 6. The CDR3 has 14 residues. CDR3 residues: CASSYSGGGETQYF. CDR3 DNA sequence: TGTGCCAGTAGTTACTCGGGGGGGGGAGAGACCCAGTACTTC.

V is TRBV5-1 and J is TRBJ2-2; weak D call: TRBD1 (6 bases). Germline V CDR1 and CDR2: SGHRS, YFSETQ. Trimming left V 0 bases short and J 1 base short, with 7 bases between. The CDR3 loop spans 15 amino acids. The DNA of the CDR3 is TGCGCCAGCAGCTTGGGACAGGTGAACACCGGGGAGCTGTTTTTT. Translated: CASSLGQVNTGELFF. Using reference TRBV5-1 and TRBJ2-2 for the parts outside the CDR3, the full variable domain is KAGVTQTPRYLIKTRGQQVTLSCSPISGHRSVSWYQQTPGQGLQFLFEYFSETQRNKGNFPGRFSGRQFSNSRSEMNVSTLELGDSALYLCASSLGQVNTGELFFGEGSRLTVL.

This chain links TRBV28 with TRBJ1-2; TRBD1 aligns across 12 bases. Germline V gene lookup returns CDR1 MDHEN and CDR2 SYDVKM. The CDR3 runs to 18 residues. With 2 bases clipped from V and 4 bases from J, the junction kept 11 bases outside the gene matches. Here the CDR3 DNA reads TGTGCCAGCAGTTTACCAGACGGGACAGGGGGCAAAGGCTATGGCTACACCTTC. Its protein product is CASSLPDGTGGKGYGYTF.

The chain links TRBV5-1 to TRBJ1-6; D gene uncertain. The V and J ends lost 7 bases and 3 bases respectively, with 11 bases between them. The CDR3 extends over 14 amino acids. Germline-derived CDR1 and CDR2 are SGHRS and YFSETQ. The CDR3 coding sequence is TGCGCCAGCCAACGGGAGTTCTATAATTCACCCCTCCACTTT. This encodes CASQREFYNSPLHF.

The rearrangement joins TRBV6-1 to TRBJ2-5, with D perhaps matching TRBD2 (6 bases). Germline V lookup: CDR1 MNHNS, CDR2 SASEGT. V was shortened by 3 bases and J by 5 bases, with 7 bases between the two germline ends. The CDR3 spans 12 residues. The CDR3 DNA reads TGTGCCAGCAGTGAGGGGAGGGAGACCCAGTACTTC. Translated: CASSEGRETQYF.

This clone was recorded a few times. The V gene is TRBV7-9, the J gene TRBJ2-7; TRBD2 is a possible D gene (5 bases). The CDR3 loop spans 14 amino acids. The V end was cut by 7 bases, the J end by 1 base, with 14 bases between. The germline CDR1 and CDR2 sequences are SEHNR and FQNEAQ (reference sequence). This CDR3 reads CASTRSDLSYEQYF. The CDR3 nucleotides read TGTGCCAGCACCCGATCGGACTTATCCTACGAGCAGTACTTC.

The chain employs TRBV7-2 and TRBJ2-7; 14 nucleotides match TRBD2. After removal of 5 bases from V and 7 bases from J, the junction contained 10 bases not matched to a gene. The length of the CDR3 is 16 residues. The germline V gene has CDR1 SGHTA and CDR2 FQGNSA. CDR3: CASSPRGLAGVGEQYF. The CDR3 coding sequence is TGTGCCAGCAGCCCGAGGGGACTAGCGGGGGTGGGGGAGCAGTACTTC.